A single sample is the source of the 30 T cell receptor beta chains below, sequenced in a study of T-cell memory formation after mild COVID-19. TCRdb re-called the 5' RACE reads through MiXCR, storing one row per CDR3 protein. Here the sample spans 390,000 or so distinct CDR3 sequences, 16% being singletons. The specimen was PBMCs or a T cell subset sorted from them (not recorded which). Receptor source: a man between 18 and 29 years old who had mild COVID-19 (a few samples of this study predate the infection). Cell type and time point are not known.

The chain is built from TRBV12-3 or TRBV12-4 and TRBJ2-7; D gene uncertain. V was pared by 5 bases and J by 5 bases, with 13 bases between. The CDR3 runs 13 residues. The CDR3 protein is CASSPYAGDEQYF. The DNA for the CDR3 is TGTGCCAGCAGTCCATACGCCGGCGACGAGCAGTACTTC.

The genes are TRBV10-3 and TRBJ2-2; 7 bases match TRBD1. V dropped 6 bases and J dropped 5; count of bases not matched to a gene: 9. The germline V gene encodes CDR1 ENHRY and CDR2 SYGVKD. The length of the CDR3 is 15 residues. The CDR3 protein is CAIRTGQVDTGELFF. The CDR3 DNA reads TGTGCCATCAGGACCGGACAGGTTGATACCGGGGAGCTGTTTTTT.

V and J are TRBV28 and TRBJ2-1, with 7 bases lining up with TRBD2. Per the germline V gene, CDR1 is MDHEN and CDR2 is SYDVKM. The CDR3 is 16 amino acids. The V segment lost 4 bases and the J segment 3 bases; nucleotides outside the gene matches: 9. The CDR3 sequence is CASSSHPSGRYNEQFF. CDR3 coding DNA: TGTGCCAGCAGTTCTCATCCTAGCGGCCGCTACAATGAGCAGTTCTTC.

CDR3 region: CASSLGLAGTETQYF. For the CDR3, the DNA is TGTGCCAGCAGTTTGGGACTAGCGGGAACAGAGACCCAGTACTTC. The J gene is TRBJ2-5, the V gene TRBV2, with 13 positions matching TRBD2. V was pared by 5 bases and J by 4 bases, with 4 bases of the junction left unmatched. The germline CDR1 and CDR2 sequences are SNHLY and FYNNEI. The CDR3 extends over 15 amino acids.

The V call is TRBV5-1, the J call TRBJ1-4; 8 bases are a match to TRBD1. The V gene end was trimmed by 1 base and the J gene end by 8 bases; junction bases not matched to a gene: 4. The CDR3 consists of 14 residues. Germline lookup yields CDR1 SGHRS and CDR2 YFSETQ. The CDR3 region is CASSLLQGGEKLFF. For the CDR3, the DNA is TGCGCCAGCAGCTTGCTACAGGGGGGCGAAAAACTGTTTTTT.

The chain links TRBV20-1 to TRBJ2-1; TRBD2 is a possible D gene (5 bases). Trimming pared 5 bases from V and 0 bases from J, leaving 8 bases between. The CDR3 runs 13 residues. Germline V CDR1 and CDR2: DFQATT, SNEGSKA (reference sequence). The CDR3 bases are TGCAGTGCTCCGGACTTCTCCTACAATGAGCAGTTCTTC. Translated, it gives CSAPDFSYNEQFF.

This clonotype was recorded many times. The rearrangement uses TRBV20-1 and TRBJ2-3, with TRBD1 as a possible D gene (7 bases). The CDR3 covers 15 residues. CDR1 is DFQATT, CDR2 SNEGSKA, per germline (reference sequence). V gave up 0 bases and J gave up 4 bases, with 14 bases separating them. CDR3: CSARDGPRGADTQYF. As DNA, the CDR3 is TGCAGTGCTAGAGATGGGCCCAGGGGGGCAGATACGCAGTATTTT.

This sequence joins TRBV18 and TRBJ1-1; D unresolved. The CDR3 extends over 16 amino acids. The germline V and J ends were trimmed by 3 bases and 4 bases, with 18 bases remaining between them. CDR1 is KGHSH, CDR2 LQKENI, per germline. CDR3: CASSPLARAGGTEAFF. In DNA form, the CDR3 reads TGTGCCAGCTCACCTCTAGCGAGAGCTGGCGGCACTGAAGCTTTCTTT.

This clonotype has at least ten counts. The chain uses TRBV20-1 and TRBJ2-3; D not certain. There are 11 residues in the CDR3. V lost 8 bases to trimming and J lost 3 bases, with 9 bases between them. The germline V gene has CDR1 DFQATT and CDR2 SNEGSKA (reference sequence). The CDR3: CSCRPTDTQYF. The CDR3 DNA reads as TGCAGTTGCCGGCCGACAGATACGCAGTATTTT.

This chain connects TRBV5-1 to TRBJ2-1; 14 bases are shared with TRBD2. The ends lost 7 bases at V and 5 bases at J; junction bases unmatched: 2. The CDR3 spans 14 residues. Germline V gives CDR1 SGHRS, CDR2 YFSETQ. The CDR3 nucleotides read TGCGCCAGCGGGACTAGCGGGGGCAACAATGAGCAGTTCTTC. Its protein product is CASGTSGGNNEQFF. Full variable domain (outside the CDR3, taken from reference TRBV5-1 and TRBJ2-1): KAGVTQTPRYLIKTRGQQVTLSCSPISGHRSVSWYQQTPGQGLQFLFEYFSETQRNKGNFPGRFSGRQFSNSRSEMNVSTLELGDSALYLCASGTSGGNNEQFFGPGTRLTVL.

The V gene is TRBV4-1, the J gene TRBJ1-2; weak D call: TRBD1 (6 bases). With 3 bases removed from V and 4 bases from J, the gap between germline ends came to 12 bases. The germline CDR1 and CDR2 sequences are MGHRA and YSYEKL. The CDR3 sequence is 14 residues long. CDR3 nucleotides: TGCGCCAGCAGCCATGATACAGGGACCTATGGCTACACCTTC. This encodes CASSHDTGTYGYTF.

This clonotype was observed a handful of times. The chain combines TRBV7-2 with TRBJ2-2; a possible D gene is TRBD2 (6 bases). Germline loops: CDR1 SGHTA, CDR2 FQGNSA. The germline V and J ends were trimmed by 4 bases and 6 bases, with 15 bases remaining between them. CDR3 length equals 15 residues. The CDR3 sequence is CASSSTGTVAGELFF. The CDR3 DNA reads TGTGCCAGCAGCTCTACCGGGACTGTGGCCGGGGAGCTGTTTTTT. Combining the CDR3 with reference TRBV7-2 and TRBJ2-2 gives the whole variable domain GAGVSQSPSNKVTEKGKDVELRCDPISGHTALYWYRQSLGQGLEFLIYFQGNSAPDKSGLPSDRFSAERTGGSVSTLTIQRTQQEDSAVYLCASSSTGTVAGELFFGEGSRLTVL.

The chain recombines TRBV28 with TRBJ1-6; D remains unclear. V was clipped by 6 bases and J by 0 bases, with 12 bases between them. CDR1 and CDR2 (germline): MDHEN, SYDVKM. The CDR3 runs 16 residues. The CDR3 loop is CASRHDRSSYNSPLHF. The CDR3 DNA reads TGTGCCAGCAGACATGACCGGAGCTCCTATAATTCACCCCTCCACTTT.

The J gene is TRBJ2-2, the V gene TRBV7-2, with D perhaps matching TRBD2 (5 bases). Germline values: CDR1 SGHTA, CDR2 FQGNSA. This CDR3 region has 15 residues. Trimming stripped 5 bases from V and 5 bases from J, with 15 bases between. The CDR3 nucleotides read TGTGCCAGCAGCCCCCCCCCCTCGGGAACCGGGGAGCTGTTTTTT. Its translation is CASSPPPSGTGELFF. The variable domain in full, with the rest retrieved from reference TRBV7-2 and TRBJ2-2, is GAGVSQSPSNKVTEKGKDVELRCDPISGHTALYWYRQSLGQGLEFLIYFQGNSAPDKSGLPSDRFSAERTGGSVSTLTIQRTQQEDSAVYLCASSPPPSGTGELFFGEGSRLTVL.

This CDR3 reads CASNGVGGPGFTDTQYF. CDR3 bases: TGTGCCAGCAACGGAGTAGGGGGCCCAGGATTCACAGATACGCAGTATTTT. This rearrangement joins TRBV28 to TRBJ2-3, with 7 bases aligning to TRBD1. Germline-derived CDR1 and CDR2 are MDHEN and SYDVKM. The ends lost 7 bases at V and 2 bases at J; junction bases unmatched: 15. The CDR3 spans 17 residues.

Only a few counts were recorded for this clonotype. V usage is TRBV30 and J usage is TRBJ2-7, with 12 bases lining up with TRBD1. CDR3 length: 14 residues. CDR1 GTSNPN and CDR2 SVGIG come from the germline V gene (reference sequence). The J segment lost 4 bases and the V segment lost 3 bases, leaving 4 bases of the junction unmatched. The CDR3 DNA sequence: TGTGCCTGGAGCCGGGACAGGGGGCTGTACGAGCAGTACTTC. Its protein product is CAWSRDRGLYEQYF.

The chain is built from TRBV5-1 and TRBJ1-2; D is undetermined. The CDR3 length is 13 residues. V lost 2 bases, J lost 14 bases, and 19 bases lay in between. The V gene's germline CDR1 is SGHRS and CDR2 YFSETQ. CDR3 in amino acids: CASSLNTDGRTTF. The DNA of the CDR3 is TGCGCCAGCAGCTTAAATACCGACGGACGGACGACCTTC.

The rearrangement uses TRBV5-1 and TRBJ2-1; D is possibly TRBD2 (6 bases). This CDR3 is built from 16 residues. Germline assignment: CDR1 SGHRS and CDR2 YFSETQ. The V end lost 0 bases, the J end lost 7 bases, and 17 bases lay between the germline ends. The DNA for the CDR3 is TGCGCCAGCAGCTTGGAGAGGGACTCCATGGGGAATGAGCAGTTCTTC. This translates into CASSLERDSMGNEQFF. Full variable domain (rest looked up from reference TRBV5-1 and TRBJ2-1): KAGVTQTPRYLIKTRGQQVTLSCSPISGHRSVSWYQQTPGQGLQFLFEYFSETQRNKGNFPGRFSGRQFSNSRSEMNVSTLELGDSALYLCASSLERDSMGNEQFFGPGTRLTVL.

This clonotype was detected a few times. CDR3 in amino acids: CASSPRLAGNTDTQYF. CDR3 in DNA: TGTGCCAGCTCACCTAGACTAGCGGGGAACACAGATACGCAGTATTTT. The chain has TRBV18 and TRBJ2-3; the match to TRBD2 covers 11 bases. V lost 3 bases, J lost 2 bases, and 4 bases stayed unmatched. Germline assignment: CDR1 KGHSH and CDR2 LQKENI. CDR3 length: 16 residues.

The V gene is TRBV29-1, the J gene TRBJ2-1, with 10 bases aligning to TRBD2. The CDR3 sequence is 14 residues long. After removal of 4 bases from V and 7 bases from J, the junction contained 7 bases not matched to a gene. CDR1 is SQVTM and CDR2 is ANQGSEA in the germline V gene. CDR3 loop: CSVVVAGGFNEQFF. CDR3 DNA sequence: TGCAGCGTTGTTGTAGCGGGGGGTTTTAATGAGCAGTTCTTC.

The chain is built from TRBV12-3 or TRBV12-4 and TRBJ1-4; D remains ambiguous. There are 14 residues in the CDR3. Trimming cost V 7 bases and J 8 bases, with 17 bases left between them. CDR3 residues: CASNPRGPREKLFF. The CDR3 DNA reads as TGTGCCAGCAATCCTCGGGGTCCCCGGGAAAAACTGTTTTTT.

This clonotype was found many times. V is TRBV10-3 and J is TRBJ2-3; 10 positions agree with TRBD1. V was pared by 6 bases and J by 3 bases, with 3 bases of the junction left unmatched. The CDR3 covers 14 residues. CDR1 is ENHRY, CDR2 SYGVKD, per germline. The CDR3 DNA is TGTGCCATCAGGGGACAGGGGCGTACAGATACGCAGTATTTT. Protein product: CAIRGQGRTDTQYF.

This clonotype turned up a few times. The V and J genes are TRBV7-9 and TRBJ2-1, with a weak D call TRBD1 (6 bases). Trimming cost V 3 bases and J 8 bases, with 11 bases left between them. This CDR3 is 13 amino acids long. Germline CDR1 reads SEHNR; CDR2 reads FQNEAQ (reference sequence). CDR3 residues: CASSFSGVDEQFF. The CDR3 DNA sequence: TGTGCCAGCAGCTTCTCAGGGGTTGATGAGCAGTTCTTC.

The CDR3 coding sequence is TGTGCCACCAGTGATCAAAGCGGGGCGAAGACCCAGTACTTC. It encodes CATSDQSGAKTQYF. The chain has TRBV24-1 and TRBJ2-5; 7 bases align to TRBD2. Per germline, CDR1 KGHDR and CDR2 SFDVKD. The CDR3 is made up of 14 amino acids. J lost 6 bases, V lost 3 bases, and 6 bases had no gene match.

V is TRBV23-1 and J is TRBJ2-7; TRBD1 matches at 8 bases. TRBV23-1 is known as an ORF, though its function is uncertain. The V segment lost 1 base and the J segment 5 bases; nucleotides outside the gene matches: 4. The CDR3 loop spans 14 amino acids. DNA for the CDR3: TGCGCCAGCAGTCAATGGACAGGGACCAACGAGCAGTACGTC. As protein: CASSQWTGTNEQYV.

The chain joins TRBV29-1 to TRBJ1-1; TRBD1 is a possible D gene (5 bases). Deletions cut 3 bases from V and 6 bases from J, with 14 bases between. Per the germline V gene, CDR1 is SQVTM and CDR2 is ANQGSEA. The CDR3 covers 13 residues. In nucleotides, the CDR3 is TGCAGCGTTGAGAAGGGCCCCAGGGCTGAAGCTTTCTTT. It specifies CSVEKGPRAEAFF. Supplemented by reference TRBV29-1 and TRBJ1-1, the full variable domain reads SAVISQKPSRDICQRGTSLTIQCQVDSQVTMMFWYRQQPGQSLTLIATANQGSEATYESGFVIDKFPISRPNLTFSTLTVSNMSPEDSSIYLCSVEKGPRAEAFFGQGTRLTVV.

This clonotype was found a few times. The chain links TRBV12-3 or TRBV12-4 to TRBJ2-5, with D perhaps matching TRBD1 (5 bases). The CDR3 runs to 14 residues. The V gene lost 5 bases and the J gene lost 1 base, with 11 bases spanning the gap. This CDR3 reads CASSIGAFQETQYF. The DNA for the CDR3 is TGTGCCAGCAGTATTGGGGCGTTCCAAGAGACCCAGTACTTC.

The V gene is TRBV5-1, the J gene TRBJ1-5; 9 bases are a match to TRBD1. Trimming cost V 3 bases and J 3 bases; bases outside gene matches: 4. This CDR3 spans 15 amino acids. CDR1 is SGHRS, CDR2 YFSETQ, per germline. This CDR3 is CASSYTGGVNQPQHF. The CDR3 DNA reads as TGCGCCAGCAGCTATACAGGGGGCGTCAATCAGCCCCAGCATTTT.

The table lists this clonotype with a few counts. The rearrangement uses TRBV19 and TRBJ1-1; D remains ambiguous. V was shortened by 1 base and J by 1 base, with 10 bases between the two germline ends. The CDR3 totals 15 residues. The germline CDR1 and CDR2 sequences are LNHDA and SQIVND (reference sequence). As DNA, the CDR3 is TGTGCCAGTAGTATAGGGCACGGAGGGAACACTGAAGCTTTCTTT. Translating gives CASSIGHGGNTEAFF.

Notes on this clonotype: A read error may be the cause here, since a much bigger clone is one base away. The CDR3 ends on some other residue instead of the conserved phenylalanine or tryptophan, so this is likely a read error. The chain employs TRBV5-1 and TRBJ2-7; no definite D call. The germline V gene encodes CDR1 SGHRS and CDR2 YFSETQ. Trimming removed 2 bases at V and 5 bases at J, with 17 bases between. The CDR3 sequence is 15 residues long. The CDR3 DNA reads TGCGCCAGCAGCTTAAACGCCGGACCAAAGGACGAGCAGTACCTC. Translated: CASSLNAGPKDEQYL.